A selection of T cell receptor beta chains follows, all from one sample in a study of T cell responses to AZD1222 COVID-19 vaccine. TCRdb's table, derived via immunoSEQ multiplex PCR, lists solely in-frame clones and lacks some. The sample holds 200,000 to 250,000 clones, just over 90% seen once. The source was peripheral blood, collected on day 0 of MenACWY control vaccination. The source is an adult in good health. CDR3s include the opening cysteine and the closing phenylalanine or tryptophan. A D gene is named only where the DNA matches it firmly. Some rows have no size entry. The others give once, few or many, or a class for an expanded clone.

D gene: NA; clone size: once; V gene: TRBV11-2; J gene: TRBJ1-6; CDR3 protein: CASSLKPPGPNSPLHF; CDR3 DNA: TGTGCCAGCAGCTTAAAGCCCCCCGGGCCGAATTCACCCCTCCACTTT
D gene: TRBD1; clone size: NA; V gene: TRBV5-4; J gene: TRBJ1-2; CDR3 protein: CASSPDRGYYGYTF; CDR3 DNA: TGTGCCAGCAGCCCGGACAGGGGTTATTATGGCTACACCTTC
D gene: NA; clone size: NA; V gene: TRBV27; J gene: TRBJ1-1; CDR3 protein: CASSPGRGAGSEAFF; CDR3 DNA: TGTGCCAGCAGTCCCGGCCGGGGGGCTGGGTCTGAAGCTTTCTTT
D gene: NA; clone size: NA; V gene: TRBV5-5; J gene: TRBJ1-2; CDR3 protein: CASTSPGGANYGYTF; CDR3 DNA: TGTGCCAGCACCTCGCCCGGGGGAGCTAACTATGGCTACACCTTC
D gene: TRBD1; clone size: NA; V gene: TRBV19; J gene: TRBJ2-2; CDR3 protein: CASSLSGTGNTGELFF; CDR3 DNA: TGTGCCAGTAGTCTCTCAGGGACAGGGAACACCGGGGAGCTGTTTTTT
D gene: NA; clone size: NA; V gene: TRBV3-1/TRBV3-2; J gene: TRBJ1-6; CDR3 protein: CASSRRGVDYCSPLHF; CDR3 DNA: TGTGCCAGCAGCCGACGCGGGGTAGATTATTGTTCACCCCTCCACTTT
D gene: NA; clone size: NA; V gene: TRBV5-1; J gene: TRBJ2-1; CDR3 protein: CASSSGGGNEQFF; CDR3 DNA: TGCGCCAGCAGCTCCGGGGGAGGCAATGAGCAGTTCTTC
D gene: NA; clone size: NA; V gene: TRBV27; J gene: TRBJ2-4; CDR3 protein: CASSSGPGVNIQYF; CDR3 DNA: TGTGCCAGCAGTTCCGGACCCGGGGTAAACATTCAGTACTTC
D gene: NA; clone size: NA; V gene: TRBV3-1/TRBV3-2; J gene: TRBJ1-4; CDR3 protein: CASSQDWLANEKLFF; CDR3 DNA: TGTGCCAGCAGCCAAGATTGGCTCGCTAATGAAAAACTGTTTTTT
D gene: NA; clone size: once; V gene: TRBV5-1; J gene: TRBJ1-1; CDR3 protein: CASSFQGALSTEAFF; CDR3 DNA: TGCGCCAGCAGCTTCCAGGGCGCCTTGAGCACTGAAGCTTTCTTT
D gene: NA; clone size: once; V gene: TRBV3-1/TRBV3-2; J gene: TRBJ1-2; CDR3 protein: CASSQGGVGYGYTF; CDR3 DNA: TGTGCCAGCAGCCAGGGGGGAGTCGGCTATGGCTACACCTTC
D gene: NA; clone size: NA; V gene: TRBV18; J gene: TRBJ2-5; CDR3 protein: CASSPPSRVQETQYF; CDR3 DNA: TGTGCCAGCTCACCACCGAGCAGGGTCCAAGAGACCCAGTACTTC
D gene: TRBD1; clone size: NA; V gene: TRBV11-2; J gene: TRBJ1-2; CDR3 protein: CASSFNRGSGYTF; CDR3 DNA: TGTGCCAGCAGCTTCAACAGGGGGAGTGGCTACACCTTC
D gene: NA; clone size: NA; V gene: TRBV3-1/TRBV3-2; J gene: TRBJ1-6; CDR3 protein: CASSQVTRRGVGSPLHF; CDR3 DNA: TGTGCCAGCAGCCAAGTCACCCGACGTGGCGTGGGCTCACCCCTCCACTTT
D gene: NA; clone size: NA; V gene: TRBV19; J gene: TRBJ1-1; CDR3 protein: CASKNWGRSTEAFF; CDR3 DNA: TGTGCCAGCAAAAATTGGGGCCGGAGCACTGAAGCTTTCTTT